These 29 T cell receptor beta chains came from one sample sequenced in a study of human CD8 memory T cell subsets. Preparation of the TCR beta libraries relied on UMI-labeled 5' RACE. From its re-call of the 5' RACE reads, TCRdb lists each CDR3 protein once, without DNA. Here the sample table reports 3,000 to 4,500 distinct CDR3 sequences. Sequencing was performed on CD8+ T cells from PBMCs. These receptors came from a human donor in good health.

The genes are TRBV3-1 and TRBJ2-3. The CDR3 length is 12 residues. Germline V gene lookup returns CDR1 LGHDT and CDR2 YNNKEL (reference sequence). CDR3 amino acids: CASSQARDTQYF.

J is TRBJ2-2 and V is TRBV9; TCRdb returns TRBD2, unconfirmable since there is no DNA. The germline gives CDR1 SGDLS, CDR2 YYNGEE. The length of the CDR3 is 19 residues. The CDR3 loop reads CASRSPSGRPGSNTGELFF.

J is TRBJ1-4 and V is TRBV6-1; with no DNA, the TCRdb D assignment of TRBD1 cannot be verified. The CDR3 runs to 16 residues. Germline V gene sequence: CDR1 MNHNS, CDR2 SASEGT. The CDR3 reads CASSEADGQGDEKLFF.

This clonotype is medium-sized by frequency. The chain links TRBV4-1 to TRBJ1-1. This CDR3 region has 15 residues. The germline gives CDR1 MGHRA, CDR2 YSYEKL. The CDR3 protein is CASSRTPLLNTEAFF.

Its frequency marks this clonotype as medium-sized. The chain recombines TRBV3-1 with TRBJ1-1. The CDR3 spans 17 residues. Looked up from germline, CDR1 is LGHDT and CDR2 is YNNKEL (reference sequence). The CDR3: CASSQVIRASPGTEAFF.

The chain links TRBV3-1 to TRBJ2-5; TCRdb designates TRBD1, a call that cannot be tested without DNA. CDR1 LGHDT and CDR2 YNNKEL come from the germline V gene (reference sequence). The CDR3 spans 13 residues. CDR3 in amino acids: CASSQLTGKTQYF.

This chain links TRBV5-1 with TRBJ2-5; TCRdb proposes TRBD1, but this gene call is untestable without DNA. Germline V CDR1 and CDR2: SGHRS, YFSETQ. This CDR3 has 16 residues. This CDR3 is CASSFILRDRGETQYF.

V and J are TRBV28 and TRBJ1-2; TCRdb reports TRBD1, a call that lacks DNA to check it against. This CDR3 spans 15 amino acids. Germline V gene lookup returns CDR1 MDHEN and CDR2 SYDVKM. This CDR3 reads CASSAELGQNYGYTF.

The chain links TRBV11-2 to TRBJ2-2. Germline CDR1 is SGHAT and CDR2 is FQNNGV. This CDR3 spans 14 amino acids. The CDR3 region is CASSLTSPTGELFF.

This clonotype shows up as medium-sized by frequency. J is TRBJ2-4 and V is TRBV7-9. The length of the CDR3 is 11 residues. The germline CDR1 and CDR2 sequences are SEHNR and FQNEAQ (reference sequence). The CDR3 is CASSLGNIQYF.

V gene TRBV20-1 combines with J gene TRBJ2-2; TCRdb reports TRBD1, a call that lacks DNA to check it against. The CDR3 extends over 14 amino acids. Germline CDR1 is DFQATT and CDR2 is SNEGSKA (reference sequence). The CDR3 loop is CSARGTGDTGELFF.

V is TRBV4-2 and J is TRBJ2-1. From germline, CDR1 is LGHNA and CDR2 YNFKEQ. The CDR3 runs 17 residues. The CDR3 loop reads CASSPPAVSSSYNEQFF.

The chain carries TRBV20-1 and TRBJ2-2; TCRdb calls TRBD1, which cannot be checked without DNA. Germline CDR1 reads DFQATT; CDR2 reads SNEGSKA (reference sequence). There are 15 residues in the CDR3. The CDR3 region is CSVSAGGRDTGELFF.

Frequency places this clonotype as medium-sized (0.01 to 0.1%). The chain employs TRBV12-3 or TRBV12-4 and TRBJ1-2; the D gene TCRdb calls, TRBD1, cannot be checked with no DNA. The CDR3 covers 14 residues. The CDR3 sequence is CASTGGQINYGYTF.

This chain links TRBV2 with TRBJ1-2; the TRBD1 assignment by TCRdb is unverifiable without DNA. This CDR3 contains 12 residues. The germline gives CDR1 SNHLY, CDR2 FYNNEI. CDR3 region: CANSTGGKGYTF.

Its frequency marks this clonotype as medium-sized. V is TRBV4-2 and J is TRBJ1-2. The CDR3 sequence is 14 residues long. Germline V CDR1 and CDR2: LGHNA, YNFKEQ. CDR3 protein: CASSPGLGERGYTF.

The chain employs TRBV13 and TRBJ1-6. The CDR3 covers 18 residues. Germline CDR1 PRHDT, CDR2 FYEKMQ (reference sequence). The CDR3: CASTGVAQTQSYNSPLHF.

V and J are TRBV21-1 and TRBJ2-7; TCRdb picks TRBD2, but there is no DNA to check that call. TRBV21-1 is shown as a pseudogene. The CDR3 spans 13 residues. CDR3 region: CASSKERAVEQYF.

The J gene is TRBJ1-6, the V gene TRBV7-9. This CDR3 spans 16 amino acids. Per germline, CDR1 SEHNR and CDR2 FQNEAQ (reference sequence). The chain's CDR3 is CASRALQRPWASPLHF.

Judged by frequency, this clonotype is medium-sized. V usage is TRBV28 and J usage is TRBJ2-7; TCRdb's D call, TRBD2, is unchecked because there is no DNA. In germline, CDR1 is MDHEN, CDR2 SYDVKM. The CDR3 is made up of 15 amino acids. The CDR3 spells CASSLQQEAGYEQYF.

The chain couples TRBV3-1 to TRBJ2-1. Germline V gives CDR1 LGHDT, CDR2 YNNKEL (reference sequence). There are 15 residues in the CDR3. The CDR3 sequence: CASSQRDSAYNEQFF.

This sequence joins TRBV19 and TRBJ2-7; without DNA, the TCRdb call of TRBD1 cannot be checked. The germline CDR1 and CDR2 sequences are LNHDA and SQIVND (reference sequence). CDR3 size: 14 residues. The CDR3 protein is CASSNDGGTYEQYF.

The CDR3 is CASSQEAPGEGNTDTQYF. This chain uses TRBV4-1 with TRBJ2-3; the TCRdb D gene call, TRBD2, has no DNA to confirm it. CDR3 length: 18 amino acids. Germline V gene lookup returns CDR1 MGHRA and CDR2 YSYEKL.

The chain links TRBV3-1 to TRBJ2-3. Germline V gene data show CDR1 as LGHDT and CDR2 as YNNKEL (reference sequence). The CDR3 runs to 15 residues. The CDR3 protein is CASSQEGDFDYTQYF.

Frequency places this clonotype as large. This chain uses TRBV4-1 with TRBJ2-7; the D call from TCRdb, TRBD1, cannot be confirmed without DNA. The CDR3 consists of 16 residues. CDR1 and CDR2 from the germline V gene are MGHRA and YSYEKL. CDR3 residues: CASSLSRDSPLGEQYF.

The V call is TRBV19, the J call TRBJ1-2; TCRdb names TRBD1, which stays unverified in the absence of DNA. This CDR3 has 13 residues. The germline V gene encodes CDR1 LNHDA and CDR2 SQIVND (reference sequence). Here the CDR3 reads CASTLGAGYGYTF.

The chain is built from TRBV28 and TRBJ2-1; the TCRdb D gene call, TRBD2, has no DNA to confirm it. Germline CDR1 MDHEN, CDR2 SYDVKM. CDR3 length equals 13 residues. The CDR3 loop is CASIQRGWNEQFF.

The chain employs TRBV19 and TRBJ2-7; TCRdb's assignment of TRBD2 cannot be checked, as there is no DNA. Germline CDR1 is LNHDA and CDR2 is SQIVND (reference sequence). CDR3 length equals 13 residues. This CDR3 reads CASSIVEGSEQYF.

The CDR3 reads CASLDRYTEAFF. This rearrangement joins TRBV19 to TRBJ1-1. The CDR3 length is 12 residues. Germline V gene sequence: CDR1 LNHDA, CDR2 SQIVND (reference sequence). The full variable domain, with the rest looked up from reference TRBV19 and TRBJ1-1, is DGGITQSPKYLFRKEGQNVTLSCEQNLNHDAMYWYRQDPGQGLRLIYYSQIVNDFQKGDIAEGYSVSREKKESFPLTVTSAQKNPTAFYLCASLDRYTEAFFGQGTRLTVV.